The T cell receptor (beta chain) under discussion was sequenced for a study of blood T cell repertoires in COVID-19 (dated by TCRdb to about 2020). Background for the entire study: Collaborator samples came from the United States, Italy and Spain and covered acute and convalescent phases of COVID-19. The material from the prospective study consisted of cDNA or gDNA derived from T cells, B-cell-depleted T cells, or PBMCs. Subjects who had been exposed to COVID-19, were actively infected with it, or had recovered from it provided the deeply sampled blood TCRbeta repertoires that made up the dataset. The repertoires were made available in a free public database intended to serve as a resource for research on the immune response to SARS-CoV-2. Samples came from the ongoing ImmuneRACE study (first 160 participants) plus 1,254 subjects from 6 global collaborators. The sample metadata nearly always contained a de-identified subject ID, COVID-19 status, age in years and sex. Where HLA class I and class II types were available, the types were taken from metadata supplied by the sample provider, not from assay-based typing. Overall study outcomes, separate from this receptor: The quantity of clinical and demographic metadata differed by source and by participant and was supplied without curation.

The CDR3, from cysteine to phenylalanine, totals 16 residues. The read is trimmed to its CDR3 DNA, 48 bases read in frame from base 1. The CDR1 and CDR2 encoded by the germline V gene (reference sequence) are MNHEY and SMNVEV. V is pared back by 5 bases and J by 0 bases, with 16 bases lying between the germline termini. Remarks on this clone: Its cognate antigen has yet to be identified. No base-level quality is on record; no much larger clone is a single base apart.

Enrolling through a virtual design, the prospective study's participants ranged in age from roughly 18 to 95 years and lived across 20 to 30 United States geographic areas. Cohort assignment in the prospective study relied on participant-reported clinical history from a screening survey and a study questionnaire. Recovered participants in ImmuneRACE Cohort 3 were defined as having two consecutive negative NP/OP PCR tests, clearance from a healthcare professional, or resolution of symptoms. Mobile phlebotomists in the prospective study collected whole blood, serum and a nasopharyngeal or oropharyngeal swab from every participant. Prospective study participants could optionally give additional blood draws and questionnaires over an approximately 2-month period. Blood samples from the prospective study were shipped frozen or at room temperature prior to DNA extraction. The immunoSEQ Assay, a bias-controlled multiplex PCR, was used to amplify TCRbeta CDR3 regions from genomic DNA. The published analysis was carried out like this. Within the assay, amplification of reference gene primers was used to estimate how many nucleated cells each sample contained. To quantify the absolute abundance of each unique TCRbeta CDR3 rearrangement, sequence reads were collapsed and filtered. Productive Simpson clonality was computed per sample as the square root of Simpson's diversity index over productive rearrangements. Here the immuneACCESS table is served through TCRdb, limited to in-frame sequences with V and J called. Missing clones are a known gap in these copies; in checked studies unresolved V genes cover under half, and the rest lacks a known reason. That table is the source of V, J and clone size, and D and trimming were worked out from the DNA. This sample has 190,000 or so clones in its table, and 80% to 90% of those were observed once. About 1.2% of the sample belongs to the ten largest clones.

The sequence is built from TRBV27 and TRBJ1-1; the D gene is perhaps TRBD1, on 6 matching bases. Sequenced material: PBMCs or T cells enriched from blood (not recorded which). The receptor's source is a man younger than 40 who had recovered from COVID-19. The CDR3 region reads CASSRDTGIMNTEAFF. The nucleotide sequence reads as follows: TGTGCCAGCAGTCGAGATACAGGGATCATGAACACTGAAGCTTTCTTT.